These 16 T cell receptor beta chains originate from one sample sequenced in a study of T cell repertoires in cytomegalovirus infection. TCRdb independently ran MiXCR on the reads; one entry per CDR3 protein. Of a few hundred thousand distinct CDR3 sequences in the sample, about 42% were seen once. Their recognized antigens are unknown. The sequencing here drew on cultured PBMCs, taken from culture after CMV antigen stimulation. The receptors were sampled from a human donor in good health (CMV status not recorded). Some clones in this sample may be carry-over from other donors' samples.

This rearrangement joins TRBV11-1 to TRBJ2-3; 11 nucleotides agree with TRBD1. CDR1 is SGHAT, CDR2 FQDESV, per germline (reference sequence). V shed 5 bases, J shed 3 bases, and the junction held 19 bases outside the gene matches. The CDR3 sequence is 20 residues long. CDR3 in DNA: TGTGCCAGCAGCCCATCGCCATTCAGCCCGGACAGGGGGCAAACAGATACGCAGTATTTT. Protein product: CASSPSPFSPDRGQTDTQYF.

The J gene is TRBJ2-5, the V gene TRBV27; D possibly uses TRBD1 or TRBD2 (5 bases each). The germline CDR1 and CDR2 sequences are MNHEY and SMNVEV (reference sequence). There are 14 residues in the CDR3. Deletions cut 4 bases from V and 7 bases from J, with 16 bases between. The chain's CDR3 is CASSSPRERGTQYF. CDR3 DNA sequence: TGTGCCAGCAGTTCCCCCAGGGAGAGAGGGACCCAGTACTTC.

The rearrangement joins TRBV2 to TRBJ2-1, with D perhaps TRBD1 or TRBD2 (6 bases each). Trimming took 6 bases from V and 7 from J, leaving 16 bases between them. The length of the CDR3 is 14 residues. Looked up from germline, CDR1 is SNHLY and CDR2 is FYNNEI. The CDR3 spells CASSRSGGRNEQFF. The CDR3 DNA reads as TGTGCCAGCAGCCGGTCCGGGGGCCGTAATGAGCAGTTCTTC.

The chain combines TRBV10-3 with TRBJ1-1; D not resolved. V was cut by 2 bases and J by 1 base, with 14 bases left in between. The V gene's germline CDR1 is ENHRY and CDR2 SYGVKD. The CDR3 totals 16 residues. As DNA, the CDR3 is TGTGCCATCAGTGAGCCCACGGTGCAAGCGAACACTGAAGCTTTCTTT. Encoded protein: CAISEPTVQANTEAFF.

This clonotype was seen more than once but under ten times. V gene TRBV7-8 combines with J gene TRBJ2-5; D tentatively reads TRBD1 or TRBD2 (6 bases each). There are 15 residues in the CDR3. V was pared by 6 bases and J by 6 bases, with 20 bases between. Looked up from germline, CDR1 is SGHVS and CDR2 is FQNEAQ. In nucleotides, the CDR3 is TGTGCCAGCAGTCCGGGGGCAGTGGTTGGAAAGACCCAGTACTTC. Its protein is CASSPGAVVGKTQYF. Full variable domain (rest looked up from reference TRBV7-8 and TRBJ2-5): GAGVSQSPRYKVAKRGQDVALRCDPISGHVSLFWYQQALGQGPEFLTYFQNEAQLDKSGLPSDRFFAERPEGSVSTLKIQRTQQEDSAVYLCASSPGAVVGKTQYFGPGTRLLVL.

The chain joins TRBV5-1 to TRBJ2-1, with 9 bases fitting TRBD1. The germline V gene has CDR1 SGHRS and CDR2 YFSETQ. V shed 4 bases and J 5 bases; nucleotides not matched to a gene: 10. The CDR3 length is 16 residues. This CDR3 is CASSIRTGVLHNEQFF. The CDR3 nucleotides are TGCGCCAGCAGCATCCGGACAGGGGTCCTGCACAATGAGCAGTTCTTC.

The V call is TRBV7-2, the J call TRBJ2-7; D possibly uses TRBD1 or TRBD2 (5 bases each). V lost 3 bases to trimming and J lost 7 bases, with 13 bases between them. CDR3 length equals 13 residues. Germline V gene sequence: CDR1 SGHTA, CDR2 FQGNSA. In nucleotides, the CDR3 is TGTGCCAGCAGCTTCCTTGGGACGGGAGAGCAGTACTTC. This gives the protein CASSFLGTGEQYF.

This chain joins TRBV7-8 and TRBJ2-1; 7 bases agree with TRBD1. Germline loops: CDR1 SGHVS, CDR2 FQNEAQ. The ends lost 2 bases at V and 10 bases at J; junction bases unmatched: 11. CDR3 length: 15 residues. CDR3 DNA sequence: TGTGCCAGCAGCTTAACAGGGGATCGGGCGCGGGAGCAGTTCTTC. This codes for CASSLTGDRAREQFF.

Concerning this clonotype: One junction end does not reproduce the germline sequence, and a read error may be involved. V is TRBV6-6 and J is TRBJ1-1; possible D gene TRBD1, 6 bases. Germline V gene lookup returns CDR1 MNHNY and CDR2 SVGAGI (reference sequence). This CDR3 region has 17 residues. The CDR3 here is CASSYSTLAGVKTEAFF. In nucleotides, the CDR3 is TGTGCCAGCAGTTACTCGACTTTAGCAGGGGTGAAGACTGAAGCTTTCTTT.

This clonotype was counted once. This chain connects TRBV27 to TRBJ1-6; possibly TRBD1 for D (5 bases). Deletions cut 8 bases from V and 8 bases from J, with 16 bases between. From germline, CDR1 is MNHEY and CDR2 SMNVEV (reference sequence). The length of the CDR3 is 14 residues. This CDR3 is CASGPGLGDSPLHF. The CDR3 coding sequence is TGTGCCAGCGGCCCAGGGCTCGGCGATTCACCCCTCCACTTT.

The chain combines TRBV6-2 or TRBV6-3 with TRBJ2-7; TRBD1 aligns across 7 bases. V shed 2 bases and J 1 base; nucleotides not matched to a gene: 8. The germline V gene has CDR1 MNHEY and CDR2 SVGEGT. The CDR3 sequence is 16 residues long. CDR3 coding DNA: TGTGCCAGCAGTTACGCCCGGACAGGCGGTTCCTACGAGCAGTACTTC. Translating gives CASSYARTGGSYEQYF.

This clonotype has more than one count but fewer than ten. This rearrangement joins TRBV7-4 to TRBJ1-1; no definite D call. V lost 2 bases and J lost 3, with 13 bases in between. Germline loops: CDR1 SGHVT, CDR2 SQSDAQ. The CDR3 loop spans 15 amino acids. This chain's CDR3 is CASSLKFGRDTEAFF. The CDR3 DNA follows: TGTGCCAGCAGCTTAAAGTTCGGGCGGGACACTGAAGCTTTCTTT.

This clonotype was detected only a few times. The chain joins TRBV12-3 or TRBV12-4 to TRBJ2-3; no reliable D call. The CDR3 is 13 residues long. The ends were cut back, 3 bases at V and 6 bases at J, with 10 bases in the middle. The CDR3 loop reads CASSLIAKDTQYF. CDR3 sequence (DNA): TGTGCCAGCAGTTTGATTGCGAAGGATACGCAGTATTTT.

This clonotype has just one count. An end of the junction differs from the germline gene, which may be a read error. The chain employs TRBV4-1 and TRBJ1-2, with no clear D. The CDR3 has 14 amino acids. Germline V CDR1 and CDR2: MGHRA, YSYEKL. The CDR3 here is CASTQSPRQEGYTF. Here the CDR3 DNA reads TGCGCCAGCACCCAATCGCCCCGGCAGGAAGGCTACACCTTC.

This chain connects TRBV19 to TRBJ1-3; D may be TRBD1 (5 bases). The V end was cut by 5 bases, the J end by 1 base, with 12 bases between. Germline CDR1 and CDR2: LNHDA and SQIVND (reference sequence). There are 15 residues in the CDR3. The CDR3 DNA sequence: TGTGCCAGTAGTTCAGGGTTGTCGTCTGGAAACACCATATATTTT. Amino acids: CASSSGLSSGNTIYF.

The gene calls are TRBV6-1 and TRBJ2-7, with 7 bases aligning to TRBD1. The V and J ends lost 2 bases and 6 bases, in that order; junction bases with no gene match: 10. Per germline, CDR1 MNHNS and CDR2 SASEGT. This CDR3 comprises 15 residues. The CDR3 nucleotides are TGTGCCAGCAGTGAATTAACAGGGGCTCGGTCCGAGCAGTACTTC. Its translation: CASSELTGARSEQYF.